What follows describes a single T cell receptor (beta chain). Antigen unknown. The CDR3 sequence is 16 residues long. Germline V gene sequence: CDR1 SGHRS, CDR2 YFSETQ. V gave up 4 bases and J gave up 3 bases; unmatched junction bases: 10. The data were obtained in a study of type 1 regulatory T cells. General study points: Compared with non-type 1 regulatory T cells, type 1 regulatory T cells showed a more restricted TCR repertoire.

TCRdb ran MiXCR on the reads and lists one entry per CDR3 protein. The data show 55,000 to 65,000 distinct CDR3 sequences, approximately 67% seen once. Sequenced: cultured non-Tr1 T cells, either the whole culture or a sorted T cell fraction (not recorded which). V usage is TRBV5-1 and J usage is TRBJ2-3; 8 bases align to TRBD2. The origin of this receptor is a human donor in good health. CDR3 residues: CASSMRSGGSTDTQYF. Here the CDR3 DNA reads TGCGCCAGCAGCATGAGGTCGGGAGGGTCAACAGATACGCAGTATTTT.